A single sample gave rise to the 5 T cell receptor beta chains below, sequenced in a study of response to subunit inactivated influenza vaccine. MiXCR, applied by TCRdb to the RT-PCR reads, yields one record per CDR3 protein. The data contain fewer than 600,000 distinct CDR3 sequences, 7.2% of them singletons. The material sequenced was PBMCs from blood, taken roughly 24 months after vaccination. These receptors all come from a man in his fifties or sixties who received an inactivated influenza vaccine.

The DNA of the CDR3 is TGTGCCAGCAGCCTCTCCCAAACAGGGGCCGAGCAGTACTTC. Translated: CASSLSQTGAEQYF. The chain recombines TRBV7-2 with TRBJ2-7, with 7 bases that match TRBD1. There are 14 residues in the CDR3. With 5 bases clipped from V and 6 bases from J, the junction kept 10 bases outside the gene matches. The V gene's germline CDR1 is SGHTA and CDR2 FQGNSA. Drawing the rest from reference TRBV7-2 and TRBJ2-7, the complete variable domain is GAGVSQSPSNKVTEKGKDVELRCDPISGHTALYWYRQSLGQGLEFLIYFQGNSAPDKSGLPSDRFSAERTGGSVSTLTIQRTQQEDSAVYLCASSLSQTGAEQYFGPGTRLTVT.

The CDR3 is CSASGLAGGSEQFF. CDR3 bases: TGCAGTGCCTCGGGACTAGCGGGAGGCAGTGAGCAGTTCTTC. V and J are TRBV20-1 and TRBJ2-1; 15 bases fit TRBD2. CDR1 is DFQATT and CDR2 is SNEGSKA in the germline V gene (reference sequence). The CDR3 sequence is 14 residues long. V lost 6 bases, J lost 9 bases, and 6 bases stayed unmatched.

This clonotype showed up just a few times. The rearrangement joins TRBV28 to TRBJ2-1, with D possibly TRBD2 on 5 matching bases. The CDR3 length is 14 residues. Trimming took 5 bases from V and 5 from J, leaving 13 bases between them. The V gene's germline CDR1 is MDHEN and CDR2 SYDVKM. This CDR3 is CASSTTRGNNEQFF. The CDR3 DNA follows: TGTGCCAGCAGTACCACACGAGGGAACAATGAGCAGTTCTTC.

This clonotype was found a few times. Here the CDR3 DNA reads TGTGCCAGCAGTTTAGGTTTGAGTGCAGGGCTGACTGAAGCTTTCTTT. Translation: CASSLGLSAGLTEAFF. The gene calls are TRBV12-3 or TRBV12-4 and TRBJ1-1; possibly TRBD1 for D (5 bases). The CDR3 sequence is 16 residues long. V lost 1 base, J lost 5 bases, and 17 bases lay in between.

There are a few counts of this clonotype. The chain combines TRBV12-5 with TRBJ1-1; 8 bases match TRBD1. The germline V gene encodes CDR1 LGHNT and CDR2 FRNRAP. The CDR3 is 14 amino acids. V shed 8 bases and J 5 bases; nucleotides not matched to a gene: 10. The DNA for the CDR3 is TGTGCTAGTAGATCACAGGGGGTTGAGACTGAAGCTTTCTTT. Residues: CASRSQGVETEAFF.